The next 14 T cell receptor beta chains were all read from a single sample in a study of beta chain features in type 1 diabetes. Overall study results and limits: TCRB CDR3 length was moderately but significantly reduced in all four CD4+ subsets of Type 1 diabetes patients.

Isolated RNA was reverse transcribed in full, so expressed TCRB transcripts were sequenced. Sequenced by immunoSEQ multiplex PCR; TCRdb stores in-frame clones only, minus some. Altogether about 240,000 clones are present, approximately 15% being singletons, with the ten largest covering approximately 0.018%. These receptors lack a known antigen. The sample comprised naive CD4+ T cells from blood. The receptors stem from a man in his thirties or forties with type 1 diabetes.

The chain combines TRBV18 with TRBJ1-2; weak D call: TRBD1 (6 bases). Trimming removed 4 bases from V and 7 bases from J, with 13 bases in between. The CDR3 runs 13 residues. Germline CDR1 reads KGHSH; CDR2 reads LQKENI. The CDR3 region is CASSQITGTGYTF. In nucleotides, the CDR3 is TGTGCCAGCTCACAAATTACAGGGACTGGCTACACCTTC.

The rearrangement uses TRBV30 and TRBJ2-5, with D possibly TRBD1 on 5 matching bases. Trimming cost V 2 bases and J 6 bases, with 16 bases left between them. The CDR3 loop spans 14 amino acids. Germline V gives CDR1 GTSNPN, CDR2 SVGIG (reference sequence). The CDR3 bases are TGTGCCTGGAGTTTAGGACCCCAGGGCCAGACCCAGTACTTC. It codes for CAWSLGPQGQTQYF.

The V gene is TRBV9, the J gene TRBJ2-2; a possible D gene is TRBD1 (5 bases). The CDR3 length is 15 residues. Germline-derived CDR1 and CDR2 are SGDLS and YYNGEE. Trimming pared 0 bases from V and 4 bases from J, leaving 10 bases between. This CDR3 is CASSVVPRATGELFF. The CDR3, as DNA: TGTGCCAGCAGCGTAGTCCCCAGGGCCACCGGGGAGCTGTTTTTT.

As DNA, the CDR3 is TGCGCCAGCAGTTTTGGAACAGAGAACTATGGCTACACCTTC. Its translation is CASSFGTENYGYTF. The J gene is TRBJ1-2, the V gene TRBV5-1; D unresolved. CDR1 is SGHRS, CDR2 YFSETQ, per germline. V was clipped by 5 bases and J by 2 bases, with 13 bases between them. The CDR3 spans 14 residues.

V usage is TRBV6-1 and J usage is TRBJ2-5; D perhaps matches TRBD2 (6 bases). V gave up 5 bases and J gave up 8 bases, with 15 bases separating them. This CDR3 spans 13 amino acids. Germline V gene sequence: CDR1 MNHNS, CDR2 SASEGT. The CDR3 DNA reads as TGTGCCAGCAGTCCGGGACTCGAGTACACCCAGTACTTC. Encoded protein: CASSPGLEYTQYF.

The chain has TRBV15 and TRBJ2-1; D gene ambiguous. Trimming removed 0 bases from V and 2 bases from J, with 5 bases in between. The germline V gene has CDR1 LNHNV and CDR2 YYDKDF (reference sequence). The CDR3 spans 14 residues. The CDR3 loop is CATSRELAYNEQFF. The CDR3 nucleotides read TGTGCCACCAGCAGAGAATTAGCCTACAATGAGCAGTTCTTC.

This clone came up a few times. J is TRBJ1-6 and V is TRBV4-1, with unresolved D. V was pared by 1 base and J by 4 bases, with 8 bases between. CDR1 and CDR2 from the germline V gene are MGHRA and YSYEKL. The CDR3 is made up of 15 amino acids. The CDR3 bases are TGCGCCAGCAGCCAAGTCAGTCCGTATAATTCACCCCTCCACTTT. Its translation: CASSQVSPYNSPLHF.

The V call is TRBV12-5, the J call TRBJ1-1; D is undetermined. Germline V gives CDR1 LGHNT, CDR2 FRNRAP. CDR3 length: 13 amino acids. V was pared by 7 bases and J by 3 bases, with 12 bases between. In DNA, the CDR3 is TGTGCTAGTGCCCTACAGTTCTACACTGAAGCTTTCTTT. It is translated as CASALQFYTEAFF.

This sequence joins TRBV18 and TRBJ2-1; weak D call: TRBD1 (6 bases). Per germline, CDR1 KGHSH and CDR2 LQKENI. This CDR3 is 19 amino acids long. The ends were cut back, 1 base at V and 9 bases at J, with 28 bases in the middle. CDR3 residues: CASSPQRSQGRLSMGEQFF. The CDR3 DNA reads TGTGCCAGCTCACCACAAAGGTCGCAGGGGCGGCTCTCAATGGGTGAGCAGTTCTTC.

This clone was counted between two and nine times. The chain uses TRBV5-1 and TRBJ2-3, with 12 nucleotides matching TRBD1. V gave up 4 bases and J gave up 6 bases; unmatched junction bases: 6. The CDR3 is 15 residues long. CDR1 SGHRS and CDR2 YFSETQ come from the germline V gene. As DNA, the CDR3 is TGCGCCAGCAGCCGGGACAGGGGGCGCGGTGATACGCAGTATTTT. Translating it yields CASSRDRGRGDTQYF.

This clone was seen a handful of times. V and J are TRBV11-2 and TRBJ2-3; D is undetermined. The V and J ends lost 2 bases and 2 bases respectively, with 5 bases between them. From germline, CDR1 is SGHAT and CDR2 FQNNGV. This CDR3 is built from 13 residues. The CDR3 coding sequence is TGTGCCAGCAGCTTACGTTCCACAGATACGCAGTATTTT. This encodes CASSLRSTDTQYF.

This clone was found a few times. V usage is TRBV29-1 and J usage is TRBJ1-1; D remains ambiguous. Germline CDR1 reads SQVTM; CDR2 reads ANQGSEA. The V end was cut by 5 bases, the J end by 1 base, with 8 bases between. The CDR3 length is 12 residues. The CDR3 bases are TGCAGCGTTATTCCGGGGAACACTGAAGCTTTCTTT. Translated, it gives CSVIPGNTEAFF.

There are a few counts of this clone. The chain links TRBV6-5 to TRBJ2-1; possibly TRBD2 for D (7 bases). Germline lookup yields CDR1 MNHEY and CDR2 SVGAGI. This CDR3 is 14 amino acids long. Trimming shortened V by 7 bases and J by 5 bases, and 15 bases separated the two germline ends. CDR3 nucleotides: TGTGCCAGCAAGGGGGAGGGGCCCAACAATGAGCAGTTCTTC. Its protein product is CASKGEGPNNEQFF.

The gene calls are TRBV11-3 and TRBJ2-7, with D unresolved. The CDR3 runs 14 residues. Looked up from germline, CDR1 is SGHNT and CDR2 is YENEEA. Deletions cut 0 bases from V and 0 bases from J, with 6 bases between. CDR3 residues: CASSLDDISYEQYF. CDR3 coding DNA: TGTGCCAGCAGCTTAGATGACATCTCCTACGAGCAGTACTTC.